This T cell receptor beta chain was found in a study of T cell responses to AZD1222 COVID-19 vaccine. Study-wide results and caveats: Within unmutated variant regions lay the reported targets of nearly half of spike-specific TCRs. Repertoires were obtained solely post-peak T cell response. Only a handful of AZD1222 recipients, five to seven in all, had baseline seropositivity.

Sequencing was performed with immunoSEQ multiplex PCR; in TCRdb, only in-frame clones are kept and a portion is missing. The sample comprises about 140,000 clones, more than 80% of which are singletons, and 2.5% to 3.5% rests with the top ten. As for this clone: Its antigen is not identified.

Trimming took 10 bases from V and 0 from J; bases not matched to a gene: 10. The CDR3 length is 16 residues. The germline V gene has CDR1 ENHRY and CDR2 SYGVKD. The V gene is TRBV10-3, the J gene TRBJ1-1; 11 nucleotides align to TRBD1. The sequence was collected from an adult in good health. The material sequenced was peripheral blood, taken on day 0 of AZD1222 vaccination. The CDR3 DNA follows: TGTGCCACCGGGGACAGGGGGACGGGAATGAACACTGAAGCTTTCTTT. Translation: CATGDRGTGMNTEAFF.